Following are 5 T cell receptor beta chains from one sample sequenced in a study of OX40 agonist ivuxolimab in advanced cancers. The data were produced by immunoSEQ multiplex PCR, yet TCRdb's version contains in-frame clones alone and is incomplete. This table holds tens of thousands of clones, 65% to 85% found once. The sequences come from CD4+ or CD8+ T cells sorted from blood, collected in a trial of the OX40 agonist ivuxolimab. The receptors were gathered from an adult with an advanced solid tumor such as melanoma, head and neck, liver or kidney cancer.

CDR3 sequence: CASSLNTAGNSPLHF. As DNA, the CDR3 is TGTGCCAGCAGCTTGAATACAGCCGGGAATTCACCCCTCCACTTT. V is TRBV7-2 and J is TRBJ1-6; D is ambiguous. The CDR3 runs to 15 residues. V was clipped by 3 bases and J by 7 bases, with 13 bases between them. The germline V gene encodes CDR1 SGHTA and CDR2 FQGNSA. Full variable domain (rest looked up from reference TRBV7-2 and TRBJ1-6): GAGVSQSPSNKVTEKGKDVELRCDPISGHTALYWYRQSLGQGLEFLIYFQGNSAPDKSGLPSDRFSAERTGGSVSTLTIQRTQQEDSAVYLCASSLNTAGNSPLHFGNGTRLTVT.

The J gene is TRBJ2-1, the V gene TRBV14, with TRBD1 matching over 11 bases. The CDR3 consists of 16 residues. Germline CDR1 reads SGHDN; CDR2 reads FVKESK. Trimming removed 4 bases from V and 3 bases from J; junction bases left unmatched: 5. CDR3 residues: CASSPWGQGVYNEQFF. The DNA of the CDR3 is TGTGCCAGCAGCCCTTGGGGACAGGGGGTCTACAATGAGCAGTTCTTC.

A few counts support this clone. The V and J genes are TRBV6-5 and TRBJ1-2, with 11 bases lining up with TRBD1. The V gene's germline CDR1 is MNHEY and CDR2 SVGAGI. Trimming at V came to 2 bases and at J to 4 bases, leaving 3 bases not matched to a gene. CDR3 length: 15 amino acids. The CDR3 DNA reads as TGTGCCAGCAGTTACGCGGGACAGGGGGGCTATGGCTACACCTTC. Translated: CASSYAGQGGYGYTF.

The chain uses TRBV27 and TRBJ2-2; D gene uncertain. The V and J ends lost 2 bases and 0 bases respectively, with 7 bases between them. Germline V gene sequence: CDR1 MNHEY, CDR2 SMNVEV (reference sequence). This CDR3 is built from 15 residues. CDR3 nucleotide sequence: TGTGCCAGCAGTTTACGCAACACGAACACCGGGGAGCTGTTTTTT. Residues: CASSLRNTNTGELFF.

The sample holds one count of this clone. J is TRBJ2-5 and V is TRBV4-2; D possibly corresponds to TRBD2 (6 bases). The CDR3 runs to 15 residues. Germline CDR1 is LGHNA and CDR2 is YNFKEQ. The ends were cut back, 2 bases at V and 3 bases at J, with 13 bases in the middle. The CDR3 region is CASSQPGTAKETQYF. CDR3 in DNA: TGTGCCAGCAGCCAACCGGGGACTGCTAAAGAGACCCAGTACTTC.